This T cell receptor beta chain was sequenced in a study of control samples from healthy donors and cancer patients. With 7 bases removed from V and 0 bases from J, the gap between germline ends came to 20 bases. The germline V gene encodes CDR1 ENHRY and CDR2 SYGVKD. The CDR3 loop spans 17 amino acids. Assay: immunoSEQ multiplex PCR; the TCRdb copy retains only in-frame clones and omits some. The table lists about 86,000 clones, roughly nine tenths of them singletons. The specimen was PBMCs. The sequence was obtained from a woman between 50 and 59 years old with colorectal cancer. This chain connects TRBV10-3 to TRBJ2-3; D is possibly TRBD2 (5 bases). CDR3 loop: CAITPGLAVSSTDTQYF. The CDR3 region has the DNA TGTGCCATCACCCCTGGGCTAGCAGTATCTAGCACAGATACGCAGTATTTT.